This T cell receptor beta chain was identified during a study of blood T cells in healthy people across ages. Looking at the study overall: Using template switching, researchers captured about one barcoded beta molecule for each two T cells. Study-wide results and caveats: Changes seen in expanded clonotypes were possibly confounded by donor CMV status left unknown. Roughly linear age-related decline in beta diversity appeared, significant by age 40.

The CDR3 runs 15 residues. A sample-barcoded 5' primer and a J-beta primer mix were used in a second PCR of about 7 to 11 cycles. No fewer than 2.5 million CDR3-containing paired-end reads came from each sample. MiXCR, run by TCRdb on the 5' RACE reads, gives a single entry per CDR3 protein. The table lists about 900,000 distinct CDR3 sequences, around 68% of them singletons, with around 30% in the top ten. About this clonotype: Its target is not known.

The rearrangement joins TRBV12-3 or TRBV12-4 to TRBJ2-5; D is possibly TRBD1 or TRBD2 (6 bases each). The end of the DNA fits TRBJ2-7 better, so the J call may be wrong. This TCR derives from a man aged 25-45 years in good health. The sample comprised blood. CDR3: CASSLAPPGANEQYF. In DNA form, the CDR3 reads TGTGCCAGCAGTTTAGCCCCCCCGGGGGCTAACGAGCAGTACTTC.